The clone carrying this T cell receptor (beta chain) was seen a single time. The data stem from a study of shared clonotypes between healthy human individuals. There are 13 residues in the CDR3. Trimming stripped 0 bases from V and 8 bases from J, with 7 bases between. Germline CDR1 LGHNA, CDR2 YNFKEQ. As processed by the authors: Sequence data from immunoSEQ were junction-only and lacked quality scores; consequently, filtering differed. The data were produced by immunoSEQ multiplex PCR, yet TCRdb's version contains in-frame clones alone and is incomplete. For V, J and clone size, that table is used; D and trimming come from the DNA. The sample yields nearly 500,000 clones, about 79% seen once.

The clonotype originates from a woman between 35 and 50 years old in good health. Some clones in this sample may be carry-over from other donors' samples. This chain uses TRBV4-2 with TRBJ1-4; D ambiguous. The sample consisted of PBMCs. The CDR3 is CASSQEQREKLFF. The CDR3 coding sequence is TGTGCCAGCAGCCAAGAGCAACGGGAAAAACTGTTTTTT.